What follows describes a single T cell receptor (beta chain). What it binds is unknown. TCRdb analysed the reads with MiXCR anew, one entry per CDR3 protein. The profile shows over 150,000 distinct CDR3 sequences, about a sixth of them singletons. This entry comes from a study of T cell repertoires in cytomegalovirus infection. Study-wide context: Through public TCR beta signatures, both CMV infection and matching HLA type were indicated.

The study, taken as a whole, reports: Frequencies of public TCR beta families were cumulated, and this identified carriers of CMV plus the relevant HLA. Clonotype analysis showed dominance of the ex vivo response by HLA-C-restricted CMV-specific TCR beta clonotypes.

The germline gives CDR1 LGHNA, CDR2 YSLEER. This CDR3 is 15 amino acids long. Trimming at V came to 0 bases and at J to 4 bases, leaving 3 bases not matched to a gene. The rearrangement uses TRBV4-3 and TRBJ2-1; 7 bases match TRBD1. The sample consisted of CD8+ T cells from PBMCs. This receptor was identified in a human donor in good health (CMV status not recorded). Some clones in this sample may be carry-over from other donors' samples. The CDR3 loop is CASSQDRGQYNEQFF. CDR3 DNA: TGCGCCAGCAGCCAAGATAGGGGACAGTACAATGAGCAGTTCTTC.